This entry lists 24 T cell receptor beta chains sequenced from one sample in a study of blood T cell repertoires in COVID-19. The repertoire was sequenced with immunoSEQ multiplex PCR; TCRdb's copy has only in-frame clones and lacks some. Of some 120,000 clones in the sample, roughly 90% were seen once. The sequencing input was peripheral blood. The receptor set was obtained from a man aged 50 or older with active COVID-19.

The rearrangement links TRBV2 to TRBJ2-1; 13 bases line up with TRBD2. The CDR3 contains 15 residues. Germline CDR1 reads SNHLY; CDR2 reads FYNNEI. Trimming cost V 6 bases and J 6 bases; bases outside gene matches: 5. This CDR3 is CASRPGLAGFNEQFF. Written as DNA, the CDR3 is TGTGCCAGCAGGCCGGGACTAGCGGGGTTCAATGAGCAGTTCTTC.

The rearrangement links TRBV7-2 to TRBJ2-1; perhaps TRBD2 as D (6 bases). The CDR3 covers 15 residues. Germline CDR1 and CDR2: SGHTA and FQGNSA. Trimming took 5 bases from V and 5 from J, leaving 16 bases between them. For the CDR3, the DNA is TGTGCCAGCAGCCACATTACGGGAGCGAACAATGAGCAGTTCTTC. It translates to CASSHITGANNEQFF.

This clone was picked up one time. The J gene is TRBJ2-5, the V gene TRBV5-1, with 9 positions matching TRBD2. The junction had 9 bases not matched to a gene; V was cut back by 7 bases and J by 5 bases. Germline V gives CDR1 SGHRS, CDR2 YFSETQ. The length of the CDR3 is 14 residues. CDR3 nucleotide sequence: TGCGCCAGCGGCACAGTAGCGGGAGAGGAGACCCAGTACTTC. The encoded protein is CASGTVAGEETQYF.

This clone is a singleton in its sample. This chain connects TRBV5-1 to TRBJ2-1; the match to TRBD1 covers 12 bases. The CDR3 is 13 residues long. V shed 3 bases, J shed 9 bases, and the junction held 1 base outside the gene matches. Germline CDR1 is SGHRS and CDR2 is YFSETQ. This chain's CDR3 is CASSWDRGREQFF. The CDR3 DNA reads TGCGCCAGCAGCTGGGACAGGGGGCGTGAGCAGTTCTTC.

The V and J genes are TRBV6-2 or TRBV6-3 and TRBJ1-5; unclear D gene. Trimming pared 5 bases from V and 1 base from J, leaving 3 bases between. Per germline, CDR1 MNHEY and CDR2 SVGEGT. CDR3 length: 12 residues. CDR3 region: CASSLSNQPQHF. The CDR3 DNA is TGTGCCAGCAGTCTGAGCAATCAGCCCCAGCATTTT.

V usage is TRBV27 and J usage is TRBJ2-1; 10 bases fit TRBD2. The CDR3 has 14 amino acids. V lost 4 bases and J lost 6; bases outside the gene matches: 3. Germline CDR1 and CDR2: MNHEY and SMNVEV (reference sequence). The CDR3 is CASSSSSGSNEQFF. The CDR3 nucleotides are TGTGCCAGCAGTTCCTCTAGCGGGAGCAATGAGCAGTTCTTC.

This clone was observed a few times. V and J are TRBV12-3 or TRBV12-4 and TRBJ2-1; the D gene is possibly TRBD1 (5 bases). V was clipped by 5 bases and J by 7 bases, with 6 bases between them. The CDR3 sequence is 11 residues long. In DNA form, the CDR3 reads TGTGCCAGCAGTAGGGGAAATGAGCAGTTCTTC. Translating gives CASSRGNEQFF.

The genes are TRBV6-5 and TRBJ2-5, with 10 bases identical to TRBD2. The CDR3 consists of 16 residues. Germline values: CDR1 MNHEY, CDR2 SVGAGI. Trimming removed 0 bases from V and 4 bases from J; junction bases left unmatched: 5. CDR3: CASSYSGLAGAETQYF. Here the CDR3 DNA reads TGTGCCAGCAGTTACTCTGGGCTAGCGGGAGCAGAGACCCAGTACTTC.

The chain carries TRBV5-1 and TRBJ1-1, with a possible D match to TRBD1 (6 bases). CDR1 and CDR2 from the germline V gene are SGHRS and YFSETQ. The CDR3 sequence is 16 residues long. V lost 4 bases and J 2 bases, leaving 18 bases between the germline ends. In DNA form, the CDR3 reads TGCGCCAGCAGCCCCGGGACACCCAGCCCCAACACTGAAGCTTTCTTT. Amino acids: CASSPGTPSPNTEAFF. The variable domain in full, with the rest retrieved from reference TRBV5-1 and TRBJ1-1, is KAGVTQTPRYLIKTRGQQVTLSCSPISGHRSVSWYQQTPGQGLQFLFEYFSETQRNKGNFPGRFSGRQFSNSRSEMNVSTLELGDSALYLCASSPGTPSPNTEAFFGQGTRLTVV.

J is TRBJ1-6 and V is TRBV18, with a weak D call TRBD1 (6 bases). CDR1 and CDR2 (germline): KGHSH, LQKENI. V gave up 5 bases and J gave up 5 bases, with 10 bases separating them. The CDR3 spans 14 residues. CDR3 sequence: CASSKNRDNSPLHF. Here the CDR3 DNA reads TGTGCCAGCTCAAAGAACAGGGATAATTCACCCCTCCACTTT.

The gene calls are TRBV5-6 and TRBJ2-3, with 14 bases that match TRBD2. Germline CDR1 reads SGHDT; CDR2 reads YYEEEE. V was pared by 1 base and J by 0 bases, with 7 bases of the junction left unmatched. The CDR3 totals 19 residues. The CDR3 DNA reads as TGTGCCAGCAGCTTGTGGGGGACTAGCGGGAGTTTTAGCACAGATACGCAGTATTTT. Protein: CASSLWGTSGSFSTDTQYF.

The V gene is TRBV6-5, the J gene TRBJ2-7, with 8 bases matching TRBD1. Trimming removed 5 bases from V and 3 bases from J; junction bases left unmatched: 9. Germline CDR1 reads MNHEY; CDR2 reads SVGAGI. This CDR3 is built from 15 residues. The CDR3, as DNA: TGTGCCAGCAGTACCTCAGGGGGCGTCTACTACGAGCAGTACTTC. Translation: CASSTSGGVYYEQYF.

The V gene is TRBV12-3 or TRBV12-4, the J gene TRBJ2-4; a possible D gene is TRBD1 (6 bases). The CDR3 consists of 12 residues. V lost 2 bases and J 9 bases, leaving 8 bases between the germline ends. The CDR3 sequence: CASSLPGVIQYF. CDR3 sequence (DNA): TGTGCCAGCAGTTTACCAGGGGTCATTCAGTACTTC.

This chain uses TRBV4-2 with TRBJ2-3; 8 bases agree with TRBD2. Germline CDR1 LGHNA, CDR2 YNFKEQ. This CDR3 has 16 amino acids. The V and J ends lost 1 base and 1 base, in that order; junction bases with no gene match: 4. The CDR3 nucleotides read TGTGCCAGCAGCCAAGCCGGGACTAGACGCACAGATACGCAGTATTTT. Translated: CASSQAGTRRTDTQYF.

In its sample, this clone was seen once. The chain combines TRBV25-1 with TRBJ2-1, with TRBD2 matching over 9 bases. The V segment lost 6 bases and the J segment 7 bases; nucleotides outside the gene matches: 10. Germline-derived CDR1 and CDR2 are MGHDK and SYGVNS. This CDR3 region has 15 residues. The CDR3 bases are TGTGCCAGCAGCGCTTCCGGGACTAGCTTTAATGAGCAGTTCTTC. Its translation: CASSASGTSFNEQFF. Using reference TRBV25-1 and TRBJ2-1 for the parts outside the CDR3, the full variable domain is EADIYQTPRYLVIGTGKKITLECSQTMGHDKMYWYQQDPGMELHLIHYSYGVNSTEKGDLSSESTVSRIRTEHFPLTLESARPSHTSQYLCASSASGTSFNEQFFGPGTRLTVL.

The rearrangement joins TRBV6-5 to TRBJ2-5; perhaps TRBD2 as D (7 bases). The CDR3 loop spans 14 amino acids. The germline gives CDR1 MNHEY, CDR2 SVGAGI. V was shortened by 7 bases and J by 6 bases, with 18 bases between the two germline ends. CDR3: CASMVPGGRQTQYF. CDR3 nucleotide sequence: TGTGCCAGCATGGTTCCGGGGGGCCGGCAGACCCAGTACTTC.

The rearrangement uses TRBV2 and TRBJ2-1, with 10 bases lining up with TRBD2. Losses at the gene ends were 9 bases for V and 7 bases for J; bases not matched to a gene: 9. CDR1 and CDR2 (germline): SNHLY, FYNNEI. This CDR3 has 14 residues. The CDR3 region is CASLGLANGNEQFF. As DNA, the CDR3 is TGTGCCAGTTTGGGACTAGCGAATGGTAATGAGCAGTTCTTC.

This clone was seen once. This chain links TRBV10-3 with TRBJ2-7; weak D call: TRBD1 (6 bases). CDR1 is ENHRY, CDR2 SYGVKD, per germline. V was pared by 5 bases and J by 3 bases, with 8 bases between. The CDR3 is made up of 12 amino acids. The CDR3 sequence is CAISRTDYEQYF. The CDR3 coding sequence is TGTGCCATCAGTAGGACAGACTACGAGCAGTACTTC.

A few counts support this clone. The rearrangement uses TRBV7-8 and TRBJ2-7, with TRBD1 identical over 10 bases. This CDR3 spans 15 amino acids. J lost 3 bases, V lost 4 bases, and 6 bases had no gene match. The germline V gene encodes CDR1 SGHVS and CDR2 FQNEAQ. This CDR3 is CASSSSDRGDYEQYF. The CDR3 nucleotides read TGTGCCAGCAGCTCCTCGGACAGGGGGGACTACGAGCAGTACTTC.

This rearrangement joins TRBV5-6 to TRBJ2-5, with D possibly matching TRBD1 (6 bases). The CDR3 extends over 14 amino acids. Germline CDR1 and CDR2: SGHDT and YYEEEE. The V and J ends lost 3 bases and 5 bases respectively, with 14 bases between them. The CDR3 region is CASSYQQGMETQYF. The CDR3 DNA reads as TGTGCCAGCAGCTACCAACAGGGCATGGAGACCCAGTACTTC.

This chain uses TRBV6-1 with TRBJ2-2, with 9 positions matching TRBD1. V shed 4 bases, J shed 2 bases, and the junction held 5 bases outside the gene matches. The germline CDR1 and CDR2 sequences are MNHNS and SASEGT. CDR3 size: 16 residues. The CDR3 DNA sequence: TGTGCCAGCAGTGCACCGGGACAGGGTAACACCGGGGAGCTGTTTTTT. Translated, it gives CASSAPGQGNTGELFF.

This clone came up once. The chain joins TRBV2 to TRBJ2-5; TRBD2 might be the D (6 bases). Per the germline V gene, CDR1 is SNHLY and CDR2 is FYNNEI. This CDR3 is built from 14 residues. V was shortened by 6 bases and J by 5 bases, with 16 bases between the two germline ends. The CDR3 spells CASSEGLRGETQYF. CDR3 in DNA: TGTGCCAGCAGCGAGGGACTTCGAGGGGAGACCCAGTACTTC.

In nucleotides, the CDR3 is TGTGCCAGCAGCCGAGGTGATGGGGGGTACTTAACAGATACGCAGTATTTT. The encoded protein is CASSRGDGGYLTDTQYF. The genes are TRBV4-2 and TRBJ2-3; D possibly corresponds to TRBD2 (6 bases). The CDR3 runs to 17 residues. The V end lost 4 bases, the J end lost 3 bases, and 20 bases lay between the germline ends. Germline assignment: CDR1 LGHNA and CDR2 YNFKEQ.

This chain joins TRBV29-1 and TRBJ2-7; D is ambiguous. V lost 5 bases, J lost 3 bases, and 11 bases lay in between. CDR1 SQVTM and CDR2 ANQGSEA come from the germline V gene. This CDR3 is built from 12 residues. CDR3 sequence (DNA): TGCAGCGTTAAAGTCCTTAACTACGAGCAGTACTTC. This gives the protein CSVKVLNYEQYF.